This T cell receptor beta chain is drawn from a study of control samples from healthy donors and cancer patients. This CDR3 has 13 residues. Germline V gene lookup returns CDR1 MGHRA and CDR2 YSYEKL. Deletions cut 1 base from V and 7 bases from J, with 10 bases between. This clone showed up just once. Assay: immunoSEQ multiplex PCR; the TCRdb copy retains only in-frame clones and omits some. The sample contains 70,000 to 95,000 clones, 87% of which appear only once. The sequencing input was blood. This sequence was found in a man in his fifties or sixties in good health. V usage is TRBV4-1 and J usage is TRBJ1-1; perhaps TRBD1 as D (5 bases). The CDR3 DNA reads TGCGCCAGCAGCCAAGGGTCAGGGTTTGAAGCTTTCTTT. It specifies CASSQGSGFEAFF.